This T cell receptor (beta chain) came from a study of early T cells in non-severe SARS-CoV-2 infection. For the study at large: Chains were not paired, and sequencing was done on bulk RNA from unsorted whole blood.

Individual cDNA molecules were tagged with unique molecular identifiers. TCRdb redid the calling of the 5' RACE reads with MiXCR, one entry per CDR3 protein. The sample has 95,000 to 100,000 distinct CDR3 sequences, around 13% seen once; the top ten hold 2% to 2.5%. The table lists this clonotype with many counts. The antigen remains unidentified. Overall study findings and caveats: VDJdb-based matching was biased toward anti-spike CD8 responses and missed private and CD4 specificities.

This CDR3 spans 13 amino acids. V dropped 4 bases and J dropped 6 bases, with 10 bases sitting between them. Germline CDR1 and CDR2: SGDLS and YYNGEE. What was sequenced was whole blood. The TCR sequence derives from an adult who was a healthcare worker with PCR-confirmed SARS-CoV-2 infection or an uninfected control (not recorded which). The rearrangement links TRBV9 to TRBJ2-2; D unresolved. The CDR3 DNA sequence: TGTGCCAGCAGCTACACTCAGTCCGGGGAGCTGTTTTTT. It translates to CASSYTQSGELFF.